The sequence of this T cell receptor beta chain was determined in a study of OX40 agonist ivuxolimab in advanced cancers. Study-wide points: On average, CD8+ T cells showed a greater number of expanded clones than CD4+.

For this clone: What it binds is unknown.

The protocol was immunoSEQ multiplex PCR, while the TCRdb copy is restricted to in-frame clones and leaves out a portion. This sample has fewer than 50,000 clones, with approximately 86% found just once. The V gene lost 5 bases and the J gene lost 3 bases, with 15 bases spanning the gap. CDR1 is SGHVS and CDR2 is FQNEAQ in the germline V gene. The CDR3 has 15 amino acids. This sequence was found in an adult with an advanced solid tumor such as melanoma, head and neck, liver or kidney cancer. Sequences were derived from CD4+ or CD8+ T cells sorted from blood, sampled in a trial of the OX40 agonist ivuxolimab. The chain employs TRBV7-8 and TRBJ2-3; D remains ambiguous. The CDR3 sequence: CASSHPRFVTDTQYF. The DNA for the CDR3 is TGTGCCAGCAGCCATCCTAGATTTGTAACAGATACGCAGTATTTT.